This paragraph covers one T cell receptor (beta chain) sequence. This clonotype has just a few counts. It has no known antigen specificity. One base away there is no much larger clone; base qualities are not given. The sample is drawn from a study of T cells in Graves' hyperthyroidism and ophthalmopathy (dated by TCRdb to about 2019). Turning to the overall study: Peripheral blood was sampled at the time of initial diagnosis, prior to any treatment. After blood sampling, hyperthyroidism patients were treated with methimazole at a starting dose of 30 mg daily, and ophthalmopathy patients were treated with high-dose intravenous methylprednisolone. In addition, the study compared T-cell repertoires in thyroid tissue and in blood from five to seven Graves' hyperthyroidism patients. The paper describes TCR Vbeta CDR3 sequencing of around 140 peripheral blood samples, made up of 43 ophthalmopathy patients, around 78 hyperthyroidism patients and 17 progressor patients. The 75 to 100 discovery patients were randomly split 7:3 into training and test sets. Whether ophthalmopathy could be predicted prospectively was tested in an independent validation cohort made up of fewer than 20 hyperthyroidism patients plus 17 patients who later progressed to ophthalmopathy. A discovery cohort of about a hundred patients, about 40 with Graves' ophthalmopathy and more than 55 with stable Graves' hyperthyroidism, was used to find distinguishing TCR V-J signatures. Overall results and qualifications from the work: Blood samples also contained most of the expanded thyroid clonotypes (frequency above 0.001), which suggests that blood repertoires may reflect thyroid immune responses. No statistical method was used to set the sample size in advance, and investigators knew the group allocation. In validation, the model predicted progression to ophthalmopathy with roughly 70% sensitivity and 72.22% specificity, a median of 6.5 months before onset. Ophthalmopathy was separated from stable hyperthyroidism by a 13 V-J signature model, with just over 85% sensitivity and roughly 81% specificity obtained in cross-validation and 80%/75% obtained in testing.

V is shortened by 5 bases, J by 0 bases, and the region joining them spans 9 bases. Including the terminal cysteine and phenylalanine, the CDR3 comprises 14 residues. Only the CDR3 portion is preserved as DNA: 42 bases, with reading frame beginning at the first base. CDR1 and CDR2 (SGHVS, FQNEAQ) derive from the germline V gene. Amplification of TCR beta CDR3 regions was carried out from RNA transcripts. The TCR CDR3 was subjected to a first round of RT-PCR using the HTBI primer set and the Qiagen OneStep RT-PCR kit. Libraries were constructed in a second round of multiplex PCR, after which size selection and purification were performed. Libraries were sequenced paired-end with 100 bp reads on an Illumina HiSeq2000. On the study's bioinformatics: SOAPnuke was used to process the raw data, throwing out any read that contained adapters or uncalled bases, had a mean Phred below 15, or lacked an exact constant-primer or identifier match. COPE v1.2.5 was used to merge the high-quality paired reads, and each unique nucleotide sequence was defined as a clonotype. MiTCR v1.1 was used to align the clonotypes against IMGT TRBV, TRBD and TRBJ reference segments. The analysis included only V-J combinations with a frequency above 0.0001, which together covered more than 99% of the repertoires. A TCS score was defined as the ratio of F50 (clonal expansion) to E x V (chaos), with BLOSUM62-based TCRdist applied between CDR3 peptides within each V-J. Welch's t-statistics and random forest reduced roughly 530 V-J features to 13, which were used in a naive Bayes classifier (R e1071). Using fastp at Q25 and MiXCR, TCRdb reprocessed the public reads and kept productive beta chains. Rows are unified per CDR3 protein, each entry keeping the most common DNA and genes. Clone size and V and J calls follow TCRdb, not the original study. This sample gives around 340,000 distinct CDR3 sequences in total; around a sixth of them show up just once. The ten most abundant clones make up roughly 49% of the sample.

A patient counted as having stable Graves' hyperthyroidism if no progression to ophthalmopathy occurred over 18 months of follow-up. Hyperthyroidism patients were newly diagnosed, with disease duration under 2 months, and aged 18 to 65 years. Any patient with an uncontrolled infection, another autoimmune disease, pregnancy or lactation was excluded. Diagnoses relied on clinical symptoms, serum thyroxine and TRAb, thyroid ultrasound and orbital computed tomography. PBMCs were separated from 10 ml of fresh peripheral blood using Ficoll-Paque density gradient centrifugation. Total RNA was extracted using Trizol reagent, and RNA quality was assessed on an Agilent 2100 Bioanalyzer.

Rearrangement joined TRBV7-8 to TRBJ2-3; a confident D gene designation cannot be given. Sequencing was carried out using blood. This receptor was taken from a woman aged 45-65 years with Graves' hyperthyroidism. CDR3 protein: CASSPTDSTDTQYF. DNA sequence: TGTGCCAGCAGCCCGACGGATAGCACAGATACGCAGTATTTT.